This TCR beta chain derives from a study of glioma-infiltrating T cells. As regards this clonotype: A read error is possible here, since a much larger clone lies one base away.

CDR1 is MGHDK, CDR2 SYGVNS, per germline. The CDR3 length is 14 residues. The iRepertoire nested amplicon-rescue multiplex PCR amplified TCR alpha and beta CDR3s from RNA. One entry per CDR3 protein, called by TCRdb with MiXCR from the multiplex PCR reads. The sample has about 180,000 distinct CDR3 sequences, under 55% seen once; the top ten hold around 5%. The chain carries TRBV25-1 and TRBJ2-7; D perhaps matches TRBD2 (6 bases). This TCR came from a human donor with low-grade glioma or glioblastoma, undergoing nonglioma brain surgery, or in good health (not recorded which). Material: glioma tissue, nonneoplastic brain tissue, or PBMCs (not recorded which). CDR3 sequence: CASTELGGTYEQYF. The CDR3 nucleotides read TGTGCCAGCACTGAATTGGGAGGAACCTACGAGCAGTACTTC.